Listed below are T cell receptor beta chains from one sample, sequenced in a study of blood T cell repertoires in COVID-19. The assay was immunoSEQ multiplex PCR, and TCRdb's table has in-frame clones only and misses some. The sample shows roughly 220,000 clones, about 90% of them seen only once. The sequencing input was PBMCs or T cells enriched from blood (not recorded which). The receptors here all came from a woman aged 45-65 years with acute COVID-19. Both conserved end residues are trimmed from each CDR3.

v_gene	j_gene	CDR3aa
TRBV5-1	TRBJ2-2	ASNRDTANTGELF
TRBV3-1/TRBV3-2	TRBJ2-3	ASSGDSRDYLQSTQY
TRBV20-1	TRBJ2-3	SAREDSRQY
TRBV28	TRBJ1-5	ASSFPGTGNIPPQH
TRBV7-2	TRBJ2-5	ASSLVWRIQETQY
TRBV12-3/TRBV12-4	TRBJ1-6	ASSVGGSPLH
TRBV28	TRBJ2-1	ASSWSAGEEQF
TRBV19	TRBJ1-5	ASNEGAQPQH
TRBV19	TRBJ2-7	ASSYSVGSYEQY
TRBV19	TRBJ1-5	ASSIGQGAEQPQH
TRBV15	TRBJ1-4	ATSREGTGDEKLF
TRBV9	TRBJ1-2	ASSVDLGQSLRGYT
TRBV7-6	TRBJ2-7	ASSFFAREQH
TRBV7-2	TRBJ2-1	ASSLAGSSGQYNEQF
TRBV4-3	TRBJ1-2	AARGAHGYT
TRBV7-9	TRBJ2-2	ASSLELDTGELF
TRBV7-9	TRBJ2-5	ASSLGQGVQETQY
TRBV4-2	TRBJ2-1	ASSQGAEQF
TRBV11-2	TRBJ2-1	ASRGTIAGESSYNEQF
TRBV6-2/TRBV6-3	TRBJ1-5	ASSYSIRRDRGRLEQPQH
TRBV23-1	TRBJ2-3	ASSQSPGRVGLDTQY
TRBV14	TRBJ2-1	ASSRPGTSAGPPHEQF
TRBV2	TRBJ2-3	ASSRQGTQY
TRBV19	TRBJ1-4	ASSMVVGQSNEKLF
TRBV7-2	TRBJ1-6	ASSLSGTGVNSPLH
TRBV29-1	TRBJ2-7	SVLLAGGHEN
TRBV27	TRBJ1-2	ASSLGAISSYGYT
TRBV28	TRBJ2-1	ASSLKGQGLYNEQF
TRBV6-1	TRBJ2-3	ASSDGRWDTQY